Described below is a single TCR beta chain sequence and its context. Antigen specificity is unknown. The data were obtained in a study of OX40 agonist ivuxolimab in advanced cancers. The overall study: Previous treatment with anti-PD-1, anti-PD-L1 or anti-CTLA-4 therapy was allowed; 40% had received some.

This CDR3 is 14 amino acids long. The germline gives CDR1 LNHNV, CDR2 YYDKDF (reference sequence). Germline trimming cut 3 bases from V and 6 bases from J; bases unmatched to any gene: 0. TCRdb's copy holds only in-frame clones and misses some; the assay was immunoSEQ multiplex PCR. The sample includes more than 45,000 clones, more than 80% of them seen just once. Study outcomes and limitations: In a subset of nonresponders, normalized T-cell clonal expansion was also low.

The specimen was CD4+ or CD8+ T cells sorted from blood, collected in a trial of the OX40 agonist ivuxolimab. The V gene is TRBV15, the J gene TRBJ2-3; 13 bases line up with TRBD2. The sequence came from an adult with an advanced solid tumor such as melanoma, head and neck, liver or kidney cancer. This CDR3 is CATSRGLAGDTQYF. The CDR3 region has the DNA TGTGCCACCAGCAGGGGACTAGCGGGGGATACGCAGTATTTT. Based on the CDR3 plus reference TRBV15 and TRBJ2-3, the full variable domain is DAMVIQNPRYQVTQFGKPVTLSCSQTLNHNVMYWYQQKSSQAPKLLFHYYDKDFNNEADTPDNFQSRRPNTSFCFLDIRSPGLGDTAMYLCATSRGLAGDTQYFGPGTRLTVL.